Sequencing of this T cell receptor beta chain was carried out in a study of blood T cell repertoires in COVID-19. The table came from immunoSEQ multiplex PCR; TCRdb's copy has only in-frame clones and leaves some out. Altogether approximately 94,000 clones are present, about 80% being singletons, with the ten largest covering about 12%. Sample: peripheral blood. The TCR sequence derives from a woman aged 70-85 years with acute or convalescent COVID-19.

The CDR3 spells CASSTNRGYEQFF. CDR3 nucleotide sequence: TGTGCCAGCTCAACAAACAGGGGCTATGAGCAGTTCTTC. The rearrangement uses TRBV18 and TRBJ2-1; 7 bases are shared with TRBD1. V was clipped by 5 bases and J by 8 bases; unmatched bases: 6. The CDR3 contains 13 residues. The germline V gene has CDR1 KGHSH and CDR2 LQKENI.